The rows below give T cell receptor beta chains drawn from one sample of a study of T-cell reconstitution after alpha-beta-depleted transplantation in children. Via MiXCR, TCRdb re-called the PCR reads, giving one row per CDR3 protein. The repertoire consists of just under 350,000 distinct CDR3 sequences, with under 20% occurring once and the leading ten covering around 43%. The sample was PBMCs, mostly from graft donor cells, taken 360 days after TCRalphabeta/CD19-depleted stem cell transplant. All receptors come from a male patient between 2 and 15 years old who had a stem cell transplant for acute lymphoblastic leukemia, so the T cells may come from the graft donor. CDR3s include the opening cysteine and the closing phenylalanine or tryptophan. Each record gives: clone size, V gene, D gene, J gene, CDR3 protein, CDR3 DNA. D genes are given only for firm matches. Clone size, where shown, is once, few, many, or a class for clones that have expanded.

many	TRBV5-1	.	TRBJ2-1	CASSWGSYEQFF	TGCGCCAGCAGCTGGGGGTCATATGAGCAGTTCTTC
.	TRBV5-4	TRBD2	TRBJ2-5	CASTRAGGQETQYF	TGTGCCAGCACCCGAGCGGGAGGTCAAGAGACCCAGTACTTC
few	TRBV2	TRBD1	TRBJ2-1	CASSDDRGLSNEQFF	TGTGCCAGCAGTGACGACAGGGGATTAAGCAATGAGCAGTTCTTC
.	TRBV24-1	.	TRBJ2-1	CATSPEPGLNNEQFF	TGTGCCACCAGCCCTGAACCGGGACTTAACAATGAGCAGTTCTTC
few	TRBV28	TRBD1	TRBJ1-5	CASTLGGQDHNQPQHF	TGTGCCAGCACCTTAGGGGGACAGGACCACAATCAGCCCCAGCATTTT
.	TRBV7-3	TRBD2	TRBJ2-3	CASSHKSSGRGTDTQYF	TGTGCCAGCAGCCACAAGTCTAGCGGGAGGGGCACAGATACGCAGTATTTT
.	TRBV6-5	TRBD1	TRBJ2-5	CASSYMATGGEETQYF	TGTGCCAGCAGTTACATGGCGACAGGGGGCGAAGAGACCCAGTACTTC
.	TRBV6-5	.	TRBJ1-1	CASSRTGTEAFF	TGTGCCAGCAGCAGGACGGGGACTGAAGCTTTCTTT
.	TRBV28	.	TRBJ2-3	CASSRGRYTDTQYF	TGTGCCAGCAGCCGGGGCAGATACACAGATACGCAGTATTTT
.	TRBV11-2	TRBD2	TRBJ2-1	CASSLDGGLAVYNEQFF	TGTGCCAGCAGCTTAGATGGTGGACTAGCGGTGTACAATGAGCAGTTCTTC
many	TRBV10-3	.	TRBJ1-1	CASKQGSMNTEAFF	TGTGCCAGCAAACAGGGTTCGATGAACACTGAAGCTTTCTTT
few	TRBV9	TRBD1	TRBJ1-6	CASSLTGGASPLHF	TGTGCCAGCAGCCTGACAGGGGGGGCATCTCCCCTCCACTTT
.	TRBV13	.	TRBJ1-1	CASSPEPGGVMNTEAFF	TGTGCCAGCAGCCCAGAGCCCGGTGGGGTAATGAACACTGAAGCTTTCTTT
.	TRBV28	.	TRBJ1-4	CASSLRVGGTLQKLFF	TGTGCCAGCAGTTTAAGGGTAGGAGGGACCCTTCAAAAACTGTTTTTT
.	TRBV20-1	TRBD2	TRBJ2-1	CSASGLAGGRWNEQFF	TGCAGTGCTAGCGGACTAGCGGGAGGCCGGTGGAATGAGCAGTTCTTC
.	TRBV28	.	TRBJ1-5	CASSPNHSSGQPQHF	TGTGCCAGCAGTCCCAATCACAGCTCCGGTCAGCCCCAGCATTTT
few	TRBV6-1	.	TRBJ2-7	CASRRAGSPSYEQYF	TGTGCCAGCAGGCGGGCCGGGTCTCCCTCCTACGAGCAGTACTTC
few	TRBV12-3/TRBV12-4	.	TRBJ1-1	CASSFNMNTEAFF	TGTGCCAGCAGTTTCAACATGAACACTGAAGCTTTCTTT
few	TRBV7-9	TRBD1	TRBJ2-1	CASSWGQGRNEQFF	TGTGCCAGCAGCTGGGGACAGGGGCGCAATGAGCAGTTCTTC
.	TRBV12-3/TRBV12-4	.	TRBJ1-2	CASSSGPPLSYGYTF	TGTGCCAGCAGTTCCGGTCCGCCCTTGAGTTATGGCTACACCTTC
many	TRBV20-1	TRBD2	TRBJ2-7	CSVRGGPSRNEQYF	TGCAGTGTCCGGGGAGGGCCAAGTAGGAACGAGCAGTACTTC
few	TRBV7-2	.	TRBJ2-7	CASSPLEGGEQYF	TGTGCCAGCAGCCCCCTCGAAGGGGGCGAGCAGTACTTC
few	TRBV3-1	.	TRBJ2-7	CASSTGTYSSYEQYF	TGTGCCAGCAGCACCGGGACCTATAGCTCCTACGAGCAGTACTTC
few	TRBV11-2	TRBD1	TRBJ1-5	CASSLDRANQPQHF	TGTGCCAGCAGCCTAGACAGGGCCAACCAGCCCCAGCATTTT
.	TRBV4-1	TRBD1	TRBJ2-2	CASSPVDRATGELFF	TGCGCCAGCAGCCCAGTTGACAGGGCCACCGGGGAGCTGTTTTTT
.	TRBV11-1	TRBD2	TRBJ2-5	CASSLWRRTAGVTETQYF	TGTGCCAGCAGCTTATGGCGCCGGACAGCGGGAGTGACGGAGACCCAGTACTTC
.	TRBV20-1	.	TRBJ2-3	CSASVVNRVFTDTQYF	TGCAGTGCTAGTGTGGTGAACCGGGTGTTCACAGATACGCAGTATTTT
few	TRBV29-1	TRBD2	TRBJ2-5	CSVEGLAGGPGGETQYF	TGCAGCGTTGAGGGACTAGCGGGAGGGCCGGGTGGGGAGACCCAGTACTTC
.	TRBV29-1	TRBD2	TRBJ2-5	CSVGGLAGEQETQYF	TGCAGCGTAGGGGGACTAGCGGGAGAGCAAGAGACCCAGTACTTC
many	TRBV29-1	TRBD1	TRBJ2-2	CSVELGGNTGELFF	TGCAGCGTTGAACTAGGGGGCAACACCGGGGAGCTGTTTTTT
.	TRBV5-1	TRBD1	TRBJ1-4	CASSPRQGEKLFF	TGCGCCAGCAGCCCACGACAGGGTGAAAAACTGTTTTTT
.	TRBV6-1	.	TRBJ1-5	CASSEIGQHF	TGTGCCAGCAGTGAAATTGGACAGCATTTT